This T cell receptor beta chain was identified during a study of CD8+ T cells in alopecia areata. Sorting of CD4+ cells into CD25+CD127- cells was performed for 5 or 6 patients. V was clipped by 2 bases and J by 8 bases, with 13 bases between them. This CDR3 is built from 13 residues. Germline CDR1 reads SGHVS; CDR2 reads FQNEAQ. RNA, once extracted, was reverse transcribed into cDNA for use as the sequencing template. The data were produced by immunoSEQ multiplex PCR, yet TCRdb's version contains in-frame clones alone and is incomplete. The table has 30,000 to 45,000 clones, under 65% seen once. The TCR originated in a human donor with alopecia areata. The chain combines TRBV7-8 with TRBJ2-7; TRBD1 is a possible D gene (5 bases). Sequenced material: CD4+ Tregs sorted from blood. CDR3: CASSLNQGFKQYF. DNA of the CDR3: TGTGCCAGCAGCTTAAATCAGGGTTTCAAGCAGTACTTC.